This T cell receptor beta chain derives from a study of T-cell reconstitution after alpha-beta-depleted transplantation in children. The TCRbeta library incorporated unique molecular identifiers. TCRdb redid the calling of the PCR reads with MiXCR, one entry per CDR3 protein. The table has 250,000 to 400,000 distinct CDR3 sequences, 23% seen once; the top ten hold roughly 11%. General study results and limits: Surviving thymic progenitors and recipient T cells were the source of high TCRbeta diversity at day 60 in some patients. There were reportedly several hundred expanded graft clones from which alpha-beta T cells came about two months after transplant. A year post-transplant, T-cell counts and diversity derived mostly from newly produced T cells.

The table lists this clonotype with a few counts. Its antigen remains unidentified. CDR1 is LGHNA and CDR2 is YNFKEQ in the germline V gene. Trimming pared 1 base from V and 3 bases from J, leaving 12 bases between. The CDR3 sequence is 15 residues long. The gene calls are TRBV4-2 and TRBJ1-1; no definite D call. This clonotype was sampled from a male patient aged 10-17 years who had a stem cell transplant for acute lymphoblastic leukemia, so the T cells may come from the graft donor. Sequencing was performed on PBMCs, mostly from graft donor cells, taken 180 days after TCRalphabeta/CD19-depleted stem cell transplant. This CDR3 reads CASSQALGRHTEAFF. The DNA for the CDR3 is TGTGCCAGCAGCCAAGCCCTGGGGAGGCACACTGAAGCTTTCTTT.